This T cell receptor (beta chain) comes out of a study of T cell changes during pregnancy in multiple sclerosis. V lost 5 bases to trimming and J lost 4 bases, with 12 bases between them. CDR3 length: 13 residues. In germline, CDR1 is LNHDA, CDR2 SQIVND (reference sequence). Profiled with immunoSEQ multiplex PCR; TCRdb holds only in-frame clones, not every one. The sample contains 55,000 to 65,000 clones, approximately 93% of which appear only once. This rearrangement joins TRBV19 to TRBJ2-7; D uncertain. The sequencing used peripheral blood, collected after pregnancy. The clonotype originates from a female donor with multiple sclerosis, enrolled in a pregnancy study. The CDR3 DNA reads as TGTGCCAGTAGTCCACGTCATACTTACGAGCAGTACTTC. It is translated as CASSPRHTYEQYF.